A single sample is the source of the 27 T cell receptor beta chains below, sequenced in a study of control samples from healthy donors and cancer patients. Using immunoSEQ multiplex PCR, the repertoire was profiled, and TCRdb retains in-frame clones only, with some absent. The sample has 150,000 to 200,000 clones; 91% are singletons. The sample comprised blood. These receptors were collected from a woman in her twenties or thirties in good health.

Worth noting for this clone: Other DNA variants within this sample encode the same CDR3. The genes are TRBV11-3 and TRBJ2-5, with D tentatively TRBD1 or TRBD2 (6 bases each). From germline, CDR1 is SGHNT and CDR2 YENEEA. The V end lost 1 base, the J end lost 5 bases, and 8 bases lay between the germline ends. The CDR3 spans 13 residues. The CDR3 coding sequence is TGTGCCAGCAGCTTAGGGAGGGGGGAGACCCAGTACTTC. Its protein is CASSLGRGETQYF. Filled out from reference TRBV11-3 and TRBJ2-5, the complete variable domain reads EAGVVQSPRYKIIEKKQPVAFWCNPISGHNTLYWYLQNLGQGPELLIRYENEEAVDDSQLPKDRFSAERLKGVDSTLKIQPAELGDSAVYLCASSLGRGETQYFGPGTRLLVL.

A word on this clone: Other nucleotide sequences in the sample specify the same CDR3. The V and J genes are TRBV7-9 and TRBJ2-1; D tentatively reads TRBD1 or TRBD2 (5 bases each). Germline lookup yields CDR1 SEHNR and CDR2 FQNEAQ (reference sequence). The CDR3 contains 14 residues. The ends were cut back, 5 bases at V and 3 bases at J, with 11 bases in the middle. CDR3: CASSRDLIYNEQFF. In DNA form, the CDR3 reads TGTGCCAGCAGCCGGGACCTCATCTACAATGAGCAGTTCTTC.

This rearrangement joins TRBV2 to TRBJ2-7, with a weak D call TRBD2 (7 bases). The V end lost 6 bases, the J end lost 0 bases, and 15 bases lay between the germline ends. This CDR3 contains 15 residues. Germline lookup yields CDR1 SNHLY and CDR2 FYNNEI. CDR3 residues: CASSEGGPYSYEQYF. CDR3 in DNA: TGTGCCAGCAGCGAGGGGGGGCCGTACTCCTACGAGCAGTACTTC. Looking up the rest from reference TRBV2 and TRBJ2-7 gives the full variable domain: EPEVTQTPSHQVTQMGQEVILRCVPISNHLYFYWYRQILGQKVEFLVSFYNNEISEKSEIFDDQFSVERPDGSNFTLKIRSTKLEDSAMYFCASSEGGPYSYEQYFGPGTRLTVT.

The V gene is TRBV16, the J gene TRBJ1-1; D is perhaps TRBD1 (5 bases). CDR3 length: 14 amino acids. Trimming removed 2 bases from V and 4 bases from J, with 11 bases in between. From germline, CDR1 is KGHSY and CDR2 FQNENV. The DNA of the CDR3 is TGTGCCAGCAGCCAAGGGGGGGTGTCCACTGAAGCTTTCTTT. Its protein is CASSQGGVSTEAFF.

The gene calls are TRBV11-2 and TRBJ2-4; the D gene is possibly TRBD2 (6 bases). CDR1 and CDR2 (germline): SGHAT, FQNNGV. CDR3 length equals 20 residues. Deletions cut 0 bases from V and 0 bases from J, with 21 bases between. The CDR3 protein is CASSLERRSSGVLAKNIQYF. DNA for the CDR3: TGTGCCAGCAGCTTAGAGCGTCGGTCATCGGGAGTGCTAGCCAAAAACATTCAGTACTTC.

The chain is built from TRBV16 and TRBJ2-2; D may correspond to TRBD1 or TRBD2 (5 bases each). V was trimmed by 0 bases and J by 4 bases, leaving 6 bases between them. Per the germline V gene, CDR1 is KGHSY and CDR2 is FQNENV. This CDR3 is 14 amino acids long. The CDR3 sequence is CASSQSGPTGELFF. The CDR3 DNA reads TGTGCCAGCAGCCAATCGGGACCCACCGGGGAGCTGTTTTTT.

V gene TRBV12-3 or TRBV12-4 combines with J gene TRBJ2-4; no reliable D call. This CDR3 is 13 amino acids long. Trimming took 3 bases from V and 0 from J, leaving 3 bases between them. CDR3 in amino acids: CASSLGAKNIQYF. In nucleotides, the CDR3 is TGTGCCAGCAGTTTGGGAGCCAAAAACATTCAGTACTTC.

The CDR3: CAWSQDRGVTEAFF. The CDR3 nucleotides are TGTGCCTGGAGTCAGGACAGGGGGGTCACTGAAGCTTTCTTT. The chain carries TRBV30 and TRBJ1-1; TRBD1 matches 10 bases. J gave up 4 bases and V 2 bases, and 4 bases lay outside the gene matches. The germline V gene encodes CDR1 GTSNPN and CDR2 SVGIG (reference sequence). The CDR3 spans 14 residues.

The genes are TRBV7-2 and TRBJ2-7; perhaps TRBD2 as D (6 bases). Germline V gene data show CDR1 as SGHTA and CDR2 as FQGNSA. Between the trimmed V and J ends, which lost 1 base and 3 bases, there was a span of 10 bases. This CDR3 has 14 residues. CDR3 sequence reads: CASSLGGLGYEQYF. In nucleotides, the CDR3 is TGTGCCAGCAGCTTAGGGGGACTGGGCTACGAGCAGTACTTC.

This clone was counted once. V gene TRBV6-5 combines with J gene TRBJ1-1, with 12 nucleotides matching TRBD1. Germline CDR1 and CDR2: MNHEY and SVGAGI. After removal of 2 bases from V and 1 base from J, the junction contained 2 bases not matched to a gene. This CDR3 spans 16 amino acids. CDR3 protein: CASSYPGQGANTEAFF. The CDR3 DNA is TGTGCCAGCAGTTACCCGGGACAGGGGGCGAACACTGAAGCTTTCTTT.

This chain uses TRBV6-5 with TRBJ2-2; D may be TRBD1 or TRBD2 (5 bases each). The CDR3 has 14 amino acids. Germline values: CDR1 MNHEY, CDR2 SVGAGI. The V end lost 0 bases, the J end lost 6 bases, and 8 bases lay between the germline ends. CDR3 sequence (DNA): TGTGCCAGCAGTTACTCTTGGGGGTCCGGGGAGCTGTTTTTT. Amino acids: CASSYSWGSGELFF.

This chain uses TRBV12-3 or TRBV12-4 with TRBJ2-1; D perhaps matches TRBD2 (5 bases). V lost 2 bases to trimming and J lost 7 bases, with 6 bases between them. CDR3 length: 12 residues. In DNA, the CDR3 is TGTGCCAGCAGTTTACCGGGAAATGAGCAGTTCTTC. It yields the protein CASSLPGNEQFF.

The chain joins TRBV3-1 (or the pseudogene TRBV3-2) to TRBJ1-1; 10 bases agree with TRBD1. The V gene end was trimmed by 1 base and the J gene end by 10 bases; junction bases not matched to a gene: 0. The CDR3 sequence is 12 residues long. The germline gives CDR1 LGHDT, CDR2 YNNKEL (reference sequence). In nucleotides, the CDR3 is TGTGCCAGCAGCCAAGGGGACAGGGGAGCTTTCTTT. Translating gives CASSQGDRGAFF.

This chain joins TRBV5-1 and TRBJ2-1; the match to TRBD2 covers 16 bases. The CDR3 spans 16 residues. Trimming cost V 4 bases and J 9 bases; bases outside gene matches: 7. Looked up from germline, CDR1 is SGHRS and CDR2 is YFSETQ. The CDR3 reads CASSQPGLAGGGEQFF. The CDR3 nucleotides read TGCGCCAGCAGCCAACCGGGACTAGCGGGAGGGGGTGAGCAGTTCTTC.

V is TRBV4-1 and J is TRBJ1-2; D unclear. The V gene lost 6 bases and the J gene lost 0 bases, with 8 bases spanning the gap. The CDR3 contains 13 residues. Germline CDR1 MGHRA, CDR2 YSYEKL. The CDR3 DNA sequence: TGCGCCAGCAGGCATATAGCTAACTATGGCTACACCTTC. Encoded protein: CASRHIANYGYTF.

This sequence joins TRBV7-9 and TRBJ1-4; TRBD1 matches 8 bases. CDR3 length: 15 residues. Germline lookup yields CDR1 SEHNR and CDR2 FQNEAQ (reference sequence). The junction had 4 bases not matched to a gene; V was cut back by 2 bases and J by 5 bases. The CDR3 DNA is TGTGCCAGCAGCTTACGGACAGGGAGGAATGAAAAACTGTTTTTT. Its translation: CASSLRTGRNEKLFF.

The chain employs TRBV7-9 and TRBJ2-5; D not certain. The germline V gene encodes CDR1 SEHNR and CDR2 FQNEAQ (reference sequence). Trimming pared 2 bases from V and 5 bases from J, leaving 12 bases between. The CDR3 spans 14 residues. This CDR3 is CASSLSGVGETQYF. The CDR3 nucleotides read TGTGCCAGCAGCTTATCGGGTGTGGGGGAGACCCAGTACTTC.

The chain combines TRBV28 with TRBJ2-4, with D perhaps TRBD1 (8 bases). Trimming removed 5 bases at V and 8 bases at J, with 19 bases between. Per germline, CDR1 MDHEN and CDR2 SYDVKM. This CDR3 is built from 15 residues. The CDR3 DNA reads as TGTGCCAGCAGTACCCCTCAGGGGGCGGGGGACATTCAGTACTTC. It is translated as CASSTPQGAGDIQYF.

The rearrangement links TRBV27 to TRBJ1-6, with D possibly being TRBD1 (5 bases). This CDR3 is built from 14 residues. The V gene lost 2 bases and the J gene lost 11 bases, with 13 bases spanning the gap. Germline assignment: CDR1 MNHEY and CDR2 SMNVEV (reference sequence). The DNA for the CDR3 is TGTGCCAGCAGTTTACCGCAGGGTTGGGCACCCCTCCACTTT. Translation gives CASSLPQGWAPLHF.

This clone was picked up one time. The chain carries TRBV10-3 and TRBJ1-2; 12 positions agree with TRBD1. This CDR3 region has 15 residues. V shed 6 bases and J 7 bases; nucleotides not matched to a gene: 9. Per germline, CDR1 ENHRY and CDR2 SYGVKD. CDR3 in amino acids: CAIRDGTGGLGGYTF. The DNA of the CDR3 is TGTGCCATCAGGGATGGGACAGGGGGCTTGGGTGGCTACACCTTC.

The chain combines TRBV19 with TRBJ2-3; TRBD2 aligns across 11 bases. After removal of 4 bases from V and 4 bases from J, the junction contained 13 bases not matched to a gene. Germline values: CDR1 LNHDA, CDR2 SQIVND (reference sequence). This CDR3 contains 18 residues. The CDR3: CASSSPPRLAGSSDTQYF. The CDR3, as DNA: TGTGCCAGTAGTAGCCCCCCTCGACTAGCGGGATCCTCAGATACGCAGTATTTT.

The V gene is TRBV5-1, the J gene TRBJ2-2; 8 bases fit TRBD1. Germline CDR1 SGHRS, CDR2 YFSETQ. The CDR3 is 15 amino acids. The V segment lost 2 bases and the J segment 4 bases; nucleotides outside the gene matches: 4. The DNA of the CDR3 is TGCGCCAGCAGCTTTCAGGGGGCTGGCACCGGGGAGCTGTTTTTT. It is translated as CASSFQGAGTGELFF.

This chain uses TRBV3-1 (or the pseudogene TRBV3-2) with TRBJ1-6; 9 bases align to TRBD1. The CDR3 spans 16 residues. Germline V gene sequence: CDR1 LGHDT, CDR2 YNNKEL (reference sequence). V shed 4 bases and J 6 bases; nucleotides not matched to a gene: 7. CDR3 in amino acids: CASSPSGTGFNSPLHF. DNA of the CDR3: TGTGCCAGCAGCCCTTCCGGGACAGGGTTTAATTCACCCCTCCACTTT.

This chain uses TRBV5-1 with TRBJ1-1; D is possibly TRBD1 (5 bases). CDR3 length: 15 amino acids. Germline V gene sequence: CDR1 SGHRS, CDR2 YFSETQ. Between the trimmed V and J ends, which lost 0 bases and 1 base, there was a span of 10 bases. Here the CDR3 DNA reads TGCGCCAGCAGCTTGGAGTGGCAGGGGAACACTGAAGCTTTCTTT. Its protein product is CASSLEWQGNTEAFF.

The gene calls are TRBV6-2 or TRBV6-3 and TRBJ2-5, with 12 bases aligning to TRBD2. Trimming at V came to 5 bases and at J to 5 bases, leaving 9 bases not matched to a gene. This CDR3 is 16 amino acids long. The germline CDR1 and CDR2 sequences are MNHEY and SVGEGT. This CDR3 is CASSLPTSGSRETQYF. The CDR3 DNA follows: TGTGCCAGCAGTCTCCCGACTAGCGGGAGTCGGGAGACCCAGTACTTC.

The CDR3 nucleotides are TGCGCCAGCAGCCCCACTAGCGGGGGGGCTTATGGGGATACGCAGTATTTT. This encodes CASSPTSGGAYGDTQYF. This chain uses TRBV5-1 with TRBJ2-3; the match to TRBD2 covers 13 bases. CDR1 is SGHRS, CDR2 YFSETQ, per germline. The V gene end was trimmed by 4 bases and the J gene end by 6 bases; junction bases not matched to a gene: 11. The CDR3 spans 17 residues.

This rearrangement joins TRBV9 to TRBJ1-5; unclear D gene. Germline V gives CDR1 SGDLS, CDR2 YYNGEE. This CDR3 has 14 amino acids. Trimming pared 0 bases from V and 0 bases from J, leaving 4 bases between. The CDR3 DNA is TGTGCCAGCAGCGTAGGACATAGCAATCAGCCCCAGCATTTT. Translated, it gives CASSVGHSNQPQHF.